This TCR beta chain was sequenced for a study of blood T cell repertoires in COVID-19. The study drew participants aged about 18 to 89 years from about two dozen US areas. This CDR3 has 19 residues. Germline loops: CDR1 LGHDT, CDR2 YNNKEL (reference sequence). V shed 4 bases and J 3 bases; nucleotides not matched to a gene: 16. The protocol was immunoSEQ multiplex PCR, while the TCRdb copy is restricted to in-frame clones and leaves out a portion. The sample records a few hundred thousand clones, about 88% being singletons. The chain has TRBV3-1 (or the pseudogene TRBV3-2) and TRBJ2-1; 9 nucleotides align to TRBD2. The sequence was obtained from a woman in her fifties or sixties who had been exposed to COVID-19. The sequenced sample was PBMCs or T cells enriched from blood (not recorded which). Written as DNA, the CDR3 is TGTGCCAGCAGCCGGAGAAGGACGGCGAGCGGGGGGTACTACAATGAGCAGTTCTTC. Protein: CASSRRRTASGGYYNEQFF.